This TCR beta chain appears in the sequencing data of a study of shared clonotypes between healthy human individuals. In the study overall: Three CD4 naive, three CD4 memory, two CD8 naive and one CD8 memory plate were used per donor.

Deep was the level at which the assay was run. Assay used: immunoSEQ multiplex PCR; TCRdb lists only in-frame clones, some missing. This sample yields over a million clones, of which roughly 96% are seen a single time; roughly 1.2% belongs to the top ten. The CDR3 runs 13 residues. The trim removed 4 bases at V and 4 bases at J, leaving 2 bases unmatched. Per germline, CDR1 SGHNT and CDR2 YYREEE (reference sequence). Sequencing used naive CD4+ T cells sorted from blood. The sample's subset: CD45RA+ positively selected. This clonotype originated in a man aged 25 to 40 in good health. The chain recombines TRBV5-4 with TRBJ1-2; 9 bases match TRBD1. The CDR3: CASSQGQGYGYTF. For the CDR3, the DNA is TGTGCCAGCAGCCAGGGACAGGGCTATGGCTACACCTTC.